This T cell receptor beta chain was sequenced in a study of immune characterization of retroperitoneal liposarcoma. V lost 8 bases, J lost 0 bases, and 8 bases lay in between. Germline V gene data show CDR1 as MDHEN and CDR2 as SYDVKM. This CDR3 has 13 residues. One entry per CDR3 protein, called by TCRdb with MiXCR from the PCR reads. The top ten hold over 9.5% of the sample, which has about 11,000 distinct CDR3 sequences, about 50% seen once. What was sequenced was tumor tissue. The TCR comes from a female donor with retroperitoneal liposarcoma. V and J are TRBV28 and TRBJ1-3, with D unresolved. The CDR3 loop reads CASGGHSGNTIYF. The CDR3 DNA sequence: TGTGCCAGCGGAGGGCACTCTGGAAACACCATATATTTT.